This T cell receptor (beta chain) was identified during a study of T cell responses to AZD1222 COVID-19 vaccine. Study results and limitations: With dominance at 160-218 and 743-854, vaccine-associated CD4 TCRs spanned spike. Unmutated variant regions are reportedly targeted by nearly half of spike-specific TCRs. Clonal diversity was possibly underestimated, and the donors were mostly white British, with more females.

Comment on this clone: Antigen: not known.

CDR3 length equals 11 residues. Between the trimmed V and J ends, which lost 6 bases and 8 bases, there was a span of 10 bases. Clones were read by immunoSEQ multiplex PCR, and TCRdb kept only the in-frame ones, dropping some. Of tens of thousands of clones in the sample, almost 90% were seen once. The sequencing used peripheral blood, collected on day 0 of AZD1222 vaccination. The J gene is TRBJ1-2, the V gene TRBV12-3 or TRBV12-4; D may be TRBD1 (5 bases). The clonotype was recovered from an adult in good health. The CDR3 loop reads CASSQRGGYTF. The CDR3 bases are TGTGCCAGCAGCCAAAGGGGAGGCTACACCTTC.